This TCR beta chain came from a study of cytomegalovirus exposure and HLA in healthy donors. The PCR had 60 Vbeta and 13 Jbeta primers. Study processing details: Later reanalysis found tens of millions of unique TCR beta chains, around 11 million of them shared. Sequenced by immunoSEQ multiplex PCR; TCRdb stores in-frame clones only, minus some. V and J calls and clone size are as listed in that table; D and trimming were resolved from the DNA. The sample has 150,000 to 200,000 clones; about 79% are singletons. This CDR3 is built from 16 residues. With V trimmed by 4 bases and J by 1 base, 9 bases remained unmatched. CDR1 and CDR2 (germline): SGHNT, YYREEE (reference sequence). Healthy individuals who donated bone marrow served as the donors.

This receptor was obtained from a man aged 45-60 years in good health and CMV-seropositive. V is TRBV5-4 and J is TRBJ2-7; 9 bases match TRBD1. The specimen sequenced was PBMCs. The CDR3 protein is CASSPGTGRQSYEQYV. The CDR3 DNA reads TGTGCCAGCAGCCCAGGGACAGGGAGGCAGTCCTACGAGCAGTACGTC.